This T cell receptor (beta chain) is drawn from a study of siplizumab effects on memory and regulatory T cells. Study-wide results and limits: Apparently more diverse than memory cells, naive T cells also seemed major alloresponse contributors.

TCRdb keeps only in-frame clones here, not all; method: immunoSEQ multiplex PCR. In the table there are more than 90,000 clones, around 94% of which are singletons. Concerning this clone: Its cognate antigen is unknown.

Germline CDR1 and CDR2: MDHEN and SYDVKM. V lost 5 bases, J lost 4 bases, and 4 bases stayed unmatched. The CDR3 totals 14 residues. Sequenced input: non-Treg CD4+ T cells sorted from blood. The TCR comes from a human donor in good health. The chain is built from TRBV28 and TRBJ1-4, with 7 bases lining up with TRBD1. CDR3 sequence reads: CASSLGQINEKLFF. As DNA, the CDR3 is TGTGCCAGCAGTCTGGGACAGATTAATGAAAAACTGTTTTTT.